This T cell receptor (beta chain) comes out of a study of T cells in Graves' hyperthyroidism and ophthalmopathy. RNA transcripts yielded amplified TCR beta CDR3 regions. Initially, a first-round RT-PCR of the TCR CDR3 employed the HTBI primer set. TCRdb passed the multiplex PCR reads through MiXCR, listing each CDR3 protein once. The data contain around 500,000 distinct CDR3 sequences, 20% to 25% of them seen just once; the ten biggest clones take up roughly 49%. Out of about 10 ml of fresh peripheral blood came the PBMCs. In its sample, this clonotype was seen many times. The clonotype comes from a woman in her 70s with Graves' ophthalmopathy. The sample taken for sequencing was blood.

CDR3 DNA sequence: TGTGCCAGCAGTGAAGCGCTTGGGGGGTATGGCTACACCTTC. Its protein product is CASSEALGGYGYTF. V gene TRBV2 combines with J gene TRBJ1-2; D might be TRBD1 (5 bases). V was cut by 0 bases and J by 5 bases, with 10 bases left in between. Germline CDR1 is SNHLY and CDR2 is FYNNEI. The CDR3 runs 14 residues. The full variable domain, rest sourced from reference TRBV2 and TRBJ1-2, is EPEVTQTPSHQVTQMGQEVILRCVPISNHLYFYWYRQILGQKVEFLVSFYNNEISEKSEIFDDQFSVERPDGSNFTLKIRSTKLEDSAMYFCASSEALGGYGYTFGSGTRLTVV.